This T cell receptor beta chain was sequenced during a study of blood T cell repertoires in COVID-19. Across the whole study: Donors in the United States, Italy and Spain gave samples during acute or convalescent COVID-19. Sources were T cells, B-cell-depleted T cells, or PBMCs; the material itself was cDNA or gDNA.

In the original processing: Amplification from reference gene primers served as the basis for estimated nucleated cell counts. Sequenced by immunoSEQ multiplex PCR; TCRdb stores in-frame clones only, minus some. Clone size and V and J calls were adopted from that table, with D and trimming inferred from the DNA. The sample yields 150,000 to 200,000 clones, over 80% seen once. The clonotype was recovered from a man aged 30 to 45 with COVID-19, enrolled during active disease. What was sequenced was peripheral blood.

DNA for the CDR3: TGTGCCAGTAGTGTCGGGTCCTACGAGCAGTACTTC. Amino acids: CASSVGSYEQYF. This chain links TRBV19 with TRBJ2-7; no clear D. The germline V gene encodes CDR1 LNHDA and CDR2 SQIVND (reference sequence). CDR3 size: 12 residues. Between the trimmed V and J ends, which lost 5 bases and 1 base, there was a span of 6 bases.